The clone carrying this T cell receptor (beta chain) showed up just once. What it binds is unknown. The sample comes from a study of siplizumab effects on memory and regulatory T cells. The assay covered 100,000 or so TCR templates per sample. The repertoire was sequenced with immunoSEQ multiplex PCR; TCRdb's copy has only in-frame clones and lacks some. Of 80,000 to 130,000 clones listed, about 90% are singletons. This CDR3 contains 14 residues. Germline V lookup: CDR1 LNHDA, CDR2 SQIVND (reference sequence). V dropped 7 bases and J dropped 9 bases, with 19 bases sitting between them. Whole-study findings and limits: Proliferating clones, CD4+ or CD8+, lacked an assignable naive or memory phenotype in roughly 75-97% of cases. Researchers could map only a minor fraction of alloreactive clones to unstimulated subsets.

The chain links TRBV19 to TRBJ1-5; maybe TRBD1 (5 bases). The specimen was Tregs sorted from blood. The sequence was collected from a human donor in good health. The CDR3 nucleotides read TGTGCCAGTACCCCCGGGGCAGCCTATGGGCCCCAGCATTTT. Protein sequence: CASTPGAAYGPQHF. Complete variable domain (other parts from reference TRBV19 and TRBJ1-5): DGGITQSPKYLFRKEGQNVTLSCEQNLNHDAMYWYRQDPGQGLRLIYYSQIVNDFQKGDIAEGYSVSREKKESFPLTVTSAQKNPTAFYLCASTPGAAYGPQHFGDGTRLSIL.